This TCR beta chain was sequenced for a study of cytomegalovirus exposure and HLA in healthy donors. General study results and limits: In an earlier analysis, in several hundred donors, most V segments appeared productive either ~90% or ~30% of the time.

CDR3 length equals 11 residues. The germline V gene has CDR1 MNHNS and CDR2 SASEGT. With respect to this clone: Antigen unknown. One end of the junction is discordant with germline, which a read error may explain.

PCR involved 60 Vbeta and 13 Jbeta primers. Sequencing was performed with immunoSEQ multiplex PCR; in TCRdb, only in-frame clones are kept and a portion is missing. In total, the table holds 150,000 to 200,000 clones. This sequence joins TRBV6-1 and TRBJ2-4; possible D gene TRBD2, 5 bases. The TCR comes from a man younger than 45 in good health and CMV-seronegative. Input material: PBMCs. CDR3 amino acids: CASSEEAGMGF. As DNA, the CDR3 is TGTGCCAGCAGTGAAGAGGCGGGCATGGGGTTC.